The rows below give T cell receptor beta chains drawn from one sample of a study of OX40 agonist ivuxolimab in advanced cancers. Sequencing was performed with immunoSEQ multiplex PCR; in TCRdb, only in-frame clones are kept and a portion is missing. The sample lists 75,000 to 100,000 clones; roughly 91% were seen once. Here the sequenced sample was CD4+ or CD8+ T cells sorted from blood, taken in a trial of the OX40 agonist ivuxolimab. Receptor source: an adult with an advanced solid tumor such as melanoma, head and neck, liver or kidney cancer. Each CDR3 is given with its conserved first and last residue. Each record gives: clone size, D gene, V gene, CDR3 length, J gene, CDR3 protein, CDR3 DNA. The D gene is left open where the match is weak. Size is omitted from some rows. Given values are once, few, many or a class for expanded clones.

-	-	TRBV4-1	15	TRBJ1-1	CASSQLTDPVTEAFF	TGCGCCAGCAGCCAGCTCACCGACCCGGTAACTGAAGCTTTCTTT
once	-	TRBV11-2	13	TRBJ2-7	CASSLVGSYEQYF	TGTGCCAGCAGCTTAGTTGGGTCCTACGAGCAGTACTTC
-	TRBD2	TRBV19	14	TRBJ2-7	CASSMGLAGYEQYF	TGTGCCAGTAGTATGGGGCTAGCGGGCTACGAGCAGTACTTC
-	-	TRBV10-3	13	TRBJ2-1	CAIRATSYNEQFF	TGTGCCATCAGAGCCACGTCCTACAATGAGCAGTTCTTC
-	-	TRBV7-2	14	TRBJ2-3	CASSFSKGTDTQYF	TGTGCCAGCAGCTTCTCTAAAGGCACAGATACGCAGTATTTT
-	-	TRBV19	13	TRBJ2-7	CASSITGSGEQYF	TGTGCCAGTAGTATAACAGGGTCGGGCGAGCAGTACTTC
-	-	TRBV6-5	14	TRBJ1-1	CASRPDALNTEAFF	TGTGCCAGCAGGCCGGACGCCTTGAACACTGAAGCTTTCTTT
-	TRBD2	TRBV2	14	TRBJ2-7	CASSLIPRRGEQYF	TGTGCCAGCAGCTTGATCCCCCGGCGGGGGGAGCAGTACTTC
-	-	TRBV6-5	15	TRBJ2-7	CASSYSITGYYEQYF	TGTGCCAGCAGTTACTCGATAACAGGGTACTACGAGCAGTACTTC
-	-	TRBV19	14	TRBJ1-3	CASSPAVKGNTIYF	TGTGCCAGTAGTCCCGCAGTTAAAGGAAACACCATATATTTT